This is a list of T cell receptor beta chains from one sample in a study of blood T cell repertoires in COVID-19. The data were produced by immunoSEQ multiplex PCR, yet TCRdb's version contains in-frame clones alone and is incomplete. The sample yields about 160,000 clones, around 84% seen once. Sequencing used peripheral blood. The receptors here all came from a man aged 35-49 years with acute or convalescent COVID-19. The CDR3 runs from the conserved cysteine through the conserved F or W. D genes are given only for firm matches. Clone size is shown for a subset of rows, as once, few, many or a class of expanded clone.

J	D	size	length	V	DNA	CDR3
TRBJ1-2	TRBD1	once	15	TRBV27	TGTGCCAGCAGTTTCCGGACAGGGACTAACTATGGCTACACCTTC	CASSFRTGTNYGYTF
TRBJ2-2	TRBD1	NA	16	TRBV24-1	TGTGCCACCAGTGAGGAGGACAGGGCGAACACCGGGGAGCTGTTTTTT	CATSEEDRANTGELFF
TRBJ1-6	NA	NA	17	TRBV4-2	TGTGCCAGCAGCCAAGGGACAGAAAGCTCCTATAATTCACCCCTCCACTTT	CASSQGTESSYNSPLHF
TRBJ1-1	NA	NA	14	TRBV19	TGTGCCAGTAGTATAGCCCCCGGGAACACTGAAGCTTTCTTT	CASSIAPGNTEAFF
TRBJ2-1	TRBD2	few	15	TRBV7-2	TGTGCCAGCAGCTTCCCCGGGACTAGAGGCAATGAGCAGTTCTTC	CASSFPGTRGNEQFF
TRBJ2-3	NA	once	14	TRBV7-3	TGTGCCAGCAGCTTAACTTCTTACGGGGATACGCAGTATTTT	CASSLTSYGDTQYF
TRBJ1-5	NA	NA	15	TRBV4-2	TGTGCCAGCAGCCAAGAGTGGGGCCTAGGACAGCCCCAGCATTTT	CASSQEWGLGQPQHF
TRBJ2-1	NA	NA	15	TRBV11-2	TGTGCCAGCAGCTTAGATCGGGTATCGGGCAATGAGCAGTTCTTC	CASSLDRVSGNEQFF
TRBJ1-5	NA	NA	13	TRBV5-4	TGTGCCAGCAGCTGGGGGGGGACTCAGCCCCAGCATTTT	CASSWGGTQPQHF
TRBJ1-2	TRBD1	NA	14	TRBV27	TGTGCCAGCAGTCCGCGACAGGGCGGCTATGGCTACACCTTC	CASSPRQGGYGYTF
TRBJ1-3	NA	NA	14	TRBV10-2	TGCGCCAGCACCATAGACACCTCTGGAAACACCATATATTTT	CASTIDTSGNTIYF
TRBJ2-1	NA	NA	14	TRBV30	TGTGCCTGGAGTGAACAGAGCTCCTACAATGAGCAGTTCTTC	CAWSEQSSYNEQFF
TRBJ1-5	NA	NA	15	TRBV27	TGTGCCAGCAGTCCCCATCAGTTTAGCAATCAGCCCCAGCATTTT	CASSPHQFSNQPQHF
TRBJ2-7	TRBD2	NA	14	TRBV5-4	TGTGCCAGCAGCTTGGCTAGCGGGGGGGGTGAGCAGTACTTC	CASSLASGGGEQYF
TRBJ2-7	TRBD1	NA	16	TRBV6-6	TGTGCCAGCAGTTACTCGGGACAGGGGTTCACCTACGAGCAGTACTTC	CASSYSGQGFTYEQYF
TRBJ2-5	TRBD2	NA	11	TRBV3-1/TRBV3-2	TGTTCTTCGGGGGGGATCGAGACCCAGTACTTC	CSSGGIETQYF
TRBJ1-5	NA	many	13	TRBV24-1	TGTGCCACCAGTGATGGAGGGGAACAGCCCCAGCATTTT	CATSDGGEQPQHF
TRBJ2-3	NA	NA	15	TRBV28	TGTGCCAGCAGAAATGACCAGGGGAGCACAGATACGCAGTATTTT	CASRNDQGSTDTQYF
TRBJ2-7	NA	NA	13	TRBV6-5	TGTGCCAGCAGGCTTGGACGGGGCTACGAGCAGTACTTC	CASRLGRGYEQYF
TRBJ2-7	NA	once	11	TRBV2	TGTGCCAGCAGCGGAGAATACGAGCAGTACTTC	CASSGEYEQYF
TRBJ2-3	NA	once	12	TRBV29-1	TGCAGCGTTGAGTGGCTCGCAGATACGCAGTATTTT	CSVEWLADTQYF
TRBJ2-5	NA	many	13	TRBV5-1	TGCGCCAGCAGCTTGGCCCCTCAAGAGACCCAGTACTTC	CASSLAPQETQYF
TRBJ1-1	TRBD1	NA	16	TRBV5-1	TGCGCCAGCAGCCCCGGGACAGGGTCTCCACAGACTGAAGCTTTCTTT	CASSPGTGSPQTEAFF
TRBJ1-2	NA	NA	11	TRBV3-1/TRBV3-2	TGTGCCAGCAGCGCAGGGTTTGGCTACACCTTC	CASSAGFGYTF
TRBJ2-7	NA	NA	14	TRBV4-1	TGCGCCAGCAGCCAAGAAGACAGTGCCAACGAGCAGTACTTC	CASSQEDSANEQYF
TRBJ2-4	NA	once	12	TRBV2	TGTGCCAGCACAAATCCCGGAAACATTCAGTACTTC	CASTNPGNIQYF
TRBJ2-1	NA	NA	15	TRBV5-1	TGCGCCAGCAGCTTGTCAGGGTACTCCTACAATGAGCAGTTCTTC	CASSLSGYSYNEQFF
TRBJ2-2	NA	NA	15	TRBV5-4	TGTGCCAGCAGCTTACCGACAGGGAGGACCGGGGAGCTGTTTTTT	CASSLPTGRTGELFF
TRBJ1-5	NA	NA	15	TRBV19	TGTGCCAGTAGCGCCAGGGGAATGGACAATCAGCCCCAGCATTTT	CASSARGMDNQPQHF
TRBJ2-1	NA	NA	16	TRBV6-2/TRBV6-3	TGTGCCAGCAGTGCTCTCTCTAGGGGTAAGAGCAATGAGCAGTTCTTC	CASSALSRGKSNEQFF
TRBJ1-1	NA	NA	11	TRBV29-1	TGCAGCGTTGTCAGGGGCACTGAAGCTTTCTTT	CSVVRGTEAFF
TRBJ1-1	TRBD1	few	17	TRBV4-2	TGTGCCAGCAGCCCTTGGACAGGGGGCGCGGAGGAAAGTGAAGCTTTCTTT	CASSPWTGGAEESEAFF
TRBJ2-7	NA	NA	12	TRBV28	TGTGCCAGCAGTTTATTCGCCTACGAGCAGTACTTC	CASSLFAYEQYF
TRBJ2-3	NA	NA	15	TRBV30	TGTGCCTGGAGTGAGGGGGTAGGTGACACAGATACGCAGTATTTT	CAWSEGVGDTDTQYF
TRBJ2-3	TRBD2	NA	15	TRBV28	TGTGCCAGCAGTTCACCTCAACTAGCGGCAGATACGCAGTATTTT	CASSSPQLAADTQYF
TRBJ2-3	NA	NA	15	TRBV7-2	TGTGCCAGCAGCTTAGCGCTTGGCATCACAGATACGCAGTATTTT	CASSLALGITDTQYF
TRBJ2-7	NA	NA	13	TRBV20-1	TGCAGTGCTAGTAGTCACCTGAGGAACGAGCAGTACTTC	CSASSHLRNEQYF
TRBJ1-4	NA	once	16	TRBV14	TGTGCCAGCAGCGACGGATGGGGGGCAACTAATGAAAAACTGTTTTTT	CASSDGWGATNEKLFF
TRBJ2-3	NA	NA	13	TRBV10-3	TGTGCCATCACCTGGACTCCTTCAGATACGCAGTATTTT	CAITWTPSDTQYF
TRBJ1-1	TRBD1	NA	15	TRBV11-2	TGTGCCAGCAGCGCTAGGGACACAGGGGGCACTGAAGCTTTCTTT	CASSARDTGGTEAFF
TRBJ2-3	NA	NA	15	TRBV7-3	TGTGCCAGCAGCTCGACCGGGTCCCTTGCAGATACGCAGTATTTT	CASSSTGSLADTQYF
TRBJ2-1	TRBD2	NA	14	TRBV27	TGTGCCAGCAGCCGGGGACTAGCGGGAGCTAAGCAGTTCTTC	CASSRGLAGAKQFF
TRBJ1-6	NA	NA	14	TRBV6-5	TGTGCCAGCAGTCCGGACAAGGGTAGTTCACCCCTCCACTTT	CASSPDKGSSPLHF
TRBJ1-1	NA	NA	14	TRBV2	TGTGCCAGCAGTGAAGTGACAGCAGCCGGTGAAGCTTTCTTT	CASSEVTAAGEAFF
TRBJ2-1	TRBD2	once	12	TRBV27	TGTGCCAGCAGTTCCCTCGCTAGCGGGCAGTTCTTC	CASSSLASGQFF
TRBJ1-1	NA	NA	13	TRBV18	TGTGCCAGCTCACCACGGAGGAACACTGAAGCTTTCTTT	CASSPRRNTEAFF
TRBJ1-1	TRBD1	once	13	TRBV2	TGTGCCAGCAGTGGGGACAGGGGCGCTGAAGCTTTCTTT	CASSGDRGAEAFF
TRBJ1-2	NA	NA	14	TRBV4-2	TGTGCCAGCAGCCAAGATTTAGGAGGGAATGGCTACACCTTC	CASSQDLGGNGYTF
TRBJ2-7	NA	NA	13	TRBV28	TGTGCCAGCAGTTTAGCCACAGGCTACGAGCAGTACTTC	CASSLATGYEQYF
TRBJ1-1	NA	NA	14	TRBV9	TGTGCCAGCAGCGCGACAGTCATGAACACTGAAGCTTTCTTT	CASSATVMNTEAFF
TRBJ1-6	TRBD1	NA	12	TRBV3-1/TRBV3-2	TGTGCCAGCGGACAGGGGAATTCACCCCTCCACTTT	CASGQGNSPLHF
TRBJ1-1	NA	NA	12	TRBV12-3/TRBV12-4	TGTGCCAGCAGCACACAGAACACTGAAGCTTTCTTT	CASSTQNTEAFF
TRBJ1-6	TRBD1	NA	14	TRBV19	TGTGCCAGTAGCCGGACAGGGGAAAATTCACCCCTCCACTTT	CASSRTGENSPLHF
TRBJ2-7	NA	NA	14	TRBV11-1	TGTGCCAGCAGCCCCGGGATTACCTCCTACGAGCAGTACTTC	CASSPGITSYEQYF
TRBJ1-1	NA	NA	14	TRBV5-8	TGTGCCAGCAGGAGAGGACAGATTAACACTGAAGCTTTCTTT	CASRRGQINTEAFF
TRBJ1-2	TRBD1	NA	20	TRBV15	TGTGCCACCAGCAGAGATAGAAAGATCTCAGGGGGCCCCGTAAACTATGGCTACACCTTC	CATSRDRKISGGPVNYGYTF
TRBJ2-3	NA	NA	12	TRBV6-6	TGTGCCAGCAGCAGTCGAACAGATACGCAGTATTTT	CASSSRTDTQYF
TRBJ2-7	NA	NA	15	TRBV11-2	TGTGCCAGCAGCTTAGTAACAGGGTCTCCCTACGAGCAGTACTTC	CASSLVTGSPYEQYF
TRBJ1-4	NA	NA	16	TRBV3-1/TRBV3-2	TGTGCCAGCAGCCCCGGGGGGGGCGGCCCTAATGAAAAACTGTTTTTT	CASSPGGGGPNEKLFF